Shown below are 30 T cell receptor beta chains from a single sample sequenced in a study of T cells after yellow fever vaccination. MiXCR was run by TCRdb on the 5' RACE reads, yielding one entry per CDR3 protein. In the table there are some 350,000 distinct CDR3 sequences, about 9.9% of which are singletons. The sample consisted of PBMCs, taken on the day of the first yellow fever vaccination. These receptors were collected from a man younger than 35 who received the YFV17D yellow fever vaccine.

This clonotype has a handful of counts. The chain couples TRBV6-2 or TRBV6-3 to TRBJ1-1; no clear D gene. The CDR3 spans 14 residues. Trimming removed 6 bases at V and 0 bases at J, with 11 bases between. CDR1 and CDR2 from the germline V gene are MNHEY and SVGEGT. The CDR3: CASSWTEMNTEAFF. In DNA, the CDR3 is TGTGCCAGCAGCTGGACTGAAATGAACACTGAAGCTTTCTTT.

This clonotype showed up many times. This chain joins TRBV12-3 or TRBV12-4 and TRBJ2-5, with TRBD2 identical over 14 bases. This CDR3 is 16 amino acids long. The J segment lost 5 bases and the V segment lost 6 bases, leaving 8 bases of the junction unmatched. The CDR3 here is CASRRLAGGLGETQYF. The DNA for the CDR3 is TGTGCCAGCAGACGACTAGCGGGGGGGCTGGGGGAGACCCAGTACTTC.

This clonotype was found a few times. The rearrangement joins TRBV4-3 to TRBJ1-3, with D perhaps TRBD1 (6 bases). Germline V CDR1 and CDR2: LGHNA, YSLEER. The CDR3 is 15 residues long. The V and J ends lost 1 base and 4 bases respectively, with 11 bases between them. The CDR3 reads CASSQVIGGGNTIYF. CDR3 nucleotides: TGCGCCAGCAGCCAAGTGATCGGGGGCGGAAACACCATATATTTT.

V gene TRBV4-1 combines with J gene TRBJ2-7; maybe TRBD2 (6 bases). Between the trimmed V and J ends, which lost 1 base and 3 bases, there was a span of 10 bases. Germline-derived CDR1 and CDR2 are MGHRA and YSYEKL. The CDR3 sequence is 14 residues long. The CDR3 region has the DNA TGCGCCAGCAGCCAAGGGTGGGGGGTCTACGAGCAGTACTTC. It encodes CASSQGWGVYEQYF.

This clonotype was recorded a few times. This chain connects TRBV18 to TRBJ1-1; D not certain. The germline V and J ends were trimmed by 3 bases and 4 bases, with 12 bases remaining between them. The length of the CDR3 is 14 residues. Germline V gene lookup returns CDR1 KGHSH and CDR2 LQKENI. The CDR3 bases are TGTGCCAGCTCACCTCGAGGGATCGGCACTGAAGCTTTCTTT. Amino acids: CASSPRGIGTEAFF.

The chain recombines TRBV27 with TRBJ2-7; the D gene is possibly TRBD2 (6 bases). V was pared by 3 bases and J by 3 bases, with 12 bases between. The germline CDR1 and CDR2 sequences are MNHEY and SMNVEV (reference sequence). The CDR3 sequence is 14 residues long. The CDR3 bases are TGTGCCAGCAGTTTCGGGGGTACGTTCTACGAGCAGTACTTC. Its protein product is CASSFGGTFYEQYF.

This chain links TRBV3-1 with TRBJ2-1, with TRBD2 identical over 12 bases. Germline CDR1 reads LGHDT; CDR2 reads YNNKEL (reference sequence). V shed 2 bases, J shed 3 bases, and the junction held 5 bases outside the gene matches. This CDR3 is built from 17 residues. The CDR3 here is CASSQLAGGLLYNEQFF. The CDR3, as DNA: TGTGCCAGCAGCCAACTAGCGGGGGGGCTACTCTACAATGAGCAGTTCTTC.

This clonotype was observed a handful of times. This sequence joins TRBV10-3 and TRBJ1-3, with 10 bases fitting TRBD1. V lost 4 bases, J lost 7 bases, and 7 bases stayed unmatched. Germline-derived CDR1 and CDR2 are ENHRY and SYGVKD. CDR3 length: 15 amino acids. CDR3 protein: CAISASGQGGNTIYF. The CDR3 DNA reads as TGTGCCATCAGTGCCTCTGGACAGGGGGGGAACACCATATATTTT.

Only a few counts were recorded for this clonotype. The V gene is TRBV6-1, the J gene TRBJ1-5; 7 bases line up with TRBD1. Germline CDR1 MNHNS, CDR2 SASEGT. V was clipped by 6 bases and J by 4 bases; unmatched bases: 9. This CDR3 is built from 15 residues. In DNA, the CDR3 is TGTGCCAGCAGGAGATCGACAGGGTCAAATCAGCCCCAGCATTTT. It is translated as CASRRSTGSNQPQHF.

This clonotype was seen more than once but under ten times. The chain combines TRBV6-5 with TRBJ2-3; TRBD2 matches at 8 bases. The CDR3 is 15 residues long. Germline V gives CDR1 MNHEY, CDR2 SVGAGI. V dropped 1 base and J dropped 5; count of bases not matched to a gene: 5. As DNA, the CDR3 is TGTGCCAGCAGTTACTACGGGGGGGCCGGAGATACGCAGTATTTT. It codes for CASSYYGGAGDTQYF.

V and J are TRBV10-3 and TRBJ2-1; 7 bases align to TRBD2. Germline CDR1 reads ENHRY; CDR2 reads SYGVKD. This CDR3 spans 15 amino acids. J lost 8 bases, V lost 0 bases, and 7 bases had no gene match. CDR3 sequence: CAISESGRGRYEQFF. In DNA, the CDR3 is TGTGCCATCAGTGAGTCCGGGCGGGGGAGGTATGAGCAGTTCTTC.

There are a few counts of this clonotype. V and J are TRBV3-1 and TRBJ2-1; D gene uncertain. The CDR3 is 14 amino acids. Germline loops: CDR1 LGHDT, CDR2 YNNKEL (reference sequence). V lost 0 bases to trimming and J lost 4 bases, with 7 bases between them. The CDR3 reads CASSQEILYNEQFF. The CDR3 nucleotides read TGTGCCAGCAGCCAAGAAATACTGTACAATGAGCAGTTCTTC.

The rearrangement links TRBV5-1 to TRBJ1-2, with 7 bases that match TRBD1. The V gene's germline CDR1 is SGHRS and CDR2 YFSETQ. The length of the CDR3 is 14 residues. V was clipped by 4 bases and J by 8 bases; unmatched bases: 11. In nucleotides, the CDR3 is TGCGCCAGCAGCCCGAGGGACAGCACTGGAGGCTACACCTTC. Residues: CASSPRDSTGGYTF.

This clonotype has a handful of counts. As DNA, the CDR3 is TGTGCCAGCAGTTACTCTGCCTACGAGCAGTACGTC. Encoded protein: CASSYSAYEQYV. This sequence joins TRBV6-2 or TRBV6-3 and TRBJ2-7; D uncertain. Germline V lookup: CDR1 MNHEY, CDR2 SVGEGT. There are 12 residues in the CDR3. Deletions cut 0 bases from V and 2 bases from J, with 2 bases between.

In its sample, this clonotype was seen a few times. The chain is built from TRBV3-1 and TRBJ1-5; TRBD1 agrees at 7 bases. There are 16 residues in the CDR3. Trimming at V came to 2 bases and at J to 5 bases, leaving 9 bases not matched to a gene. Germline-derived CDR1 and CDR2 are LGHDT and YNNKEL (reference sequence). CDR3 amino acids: CASSQFIGTADQPQHF. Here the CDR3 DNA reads TGTGCCAGCAGCCAATTCATCGGGACAGCTGATCAGCCCCAGCATTTT.

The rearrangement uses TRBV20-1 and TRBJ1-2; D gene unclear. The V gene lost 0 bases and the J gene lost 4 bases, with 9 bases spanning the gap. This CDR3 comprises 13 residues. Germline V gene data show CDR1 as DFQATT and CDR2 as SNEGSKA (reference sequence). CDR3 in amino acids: CSARDLGLYGYTF. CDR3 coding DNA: TGCAGTGCTAGAGACTTGGGCCTCTATGGCTACACCTTC.

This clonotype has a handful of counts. CDR3 sequence reads: CSARDRGGTEAFF. CDR3 nucleotides: TGCAGTGCTAGGGACAGGGGAGGGACTGAAGCTTTCTTT. The chain joins TRBV20-1 to TRBJ1-1, with TRBD1 identical over 9 bases. After removal of 3 bases from V and 5 bases from J, the junction contained 4 bases not matched to a gene. This CDR3 is built from 13 residues. In germline, CDR1 is DFQATT, CDR2 SNEGSKA (reference sequence).

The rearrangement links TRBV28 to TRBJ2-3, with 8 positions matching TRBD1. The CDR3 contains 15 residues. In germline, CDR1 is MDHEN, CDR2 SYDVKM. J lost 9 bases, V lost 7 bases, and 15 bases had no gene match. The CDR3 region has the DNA TGTGCCAGCACCTCTTACTCCGGGACAGGTAGGACGCAGTATTTT. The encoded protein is CASTSYSGTGRTQYF.

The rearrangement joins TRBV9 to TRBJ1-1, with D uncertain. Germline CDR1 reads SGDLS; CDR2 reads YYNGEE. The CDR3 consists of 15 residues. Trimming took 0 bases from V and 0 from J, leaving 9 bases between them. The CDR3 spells CASSVATVMNTEAFF. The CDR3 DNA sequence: TGTGCCAGCAGCGTAGCTACGGTCATGAACACTGAAGCTTTCTTT.

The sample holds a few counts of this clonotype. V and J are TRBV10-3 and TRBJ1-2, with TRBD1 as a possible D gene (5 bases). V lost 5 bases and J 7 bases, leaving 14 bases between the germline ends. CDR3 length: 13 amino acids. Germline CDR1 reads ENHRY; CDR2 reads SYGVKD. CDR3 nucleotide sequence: TGTGCCATCAGTCGACCTGGGGCGCCTGGCTACACCTTC. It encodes CAISRPGAPGYTF.

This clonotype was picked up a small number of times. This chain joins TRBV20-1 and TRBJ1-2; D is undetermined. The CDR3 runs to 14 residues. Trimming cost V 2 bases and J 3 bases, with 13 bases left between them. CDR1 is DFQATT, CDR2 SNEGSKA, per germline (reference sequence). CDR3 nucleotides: TGCAGTGCTAGATCCGGCCGGGGAGACTATGGCTACACCTTC. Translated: CSARSGRGDYGYTF.

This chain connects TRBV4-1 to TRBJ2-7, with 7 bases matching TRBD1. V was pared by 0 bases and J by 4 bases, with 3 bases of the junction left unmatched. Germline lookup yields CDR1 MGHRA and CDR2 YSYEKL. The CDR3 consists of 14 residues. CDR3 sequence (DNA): TGCGCCAGCAGCCAAGAACCAGGGGGATACGAGCAGTACGTC. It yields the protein CASSQEPGGYEQYV.

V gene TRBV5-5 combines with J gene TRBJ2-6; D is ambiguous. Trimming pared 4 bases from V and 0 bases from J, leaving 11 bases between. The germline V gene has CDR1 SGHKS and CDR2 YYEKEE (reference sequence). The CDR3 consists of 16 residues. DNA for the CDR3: TGTGCCAGCAGCCAAAATAGATTCTCTGGGGCCAACGTCCTGACTTTC. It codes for CASSQNRFSGANVLTF. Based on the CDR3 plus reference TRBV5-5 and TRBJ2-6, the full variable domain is DAGVTQSPTHLIKTRGQQVTLRCSPISGHKSVSWYQQVLGQGPQFIFQYYEKEERGRGNFPDRFSARQFPNYSSELNVNALLLGDSALYLCASSQNRFSGANVLTFGAGSRLTVL.

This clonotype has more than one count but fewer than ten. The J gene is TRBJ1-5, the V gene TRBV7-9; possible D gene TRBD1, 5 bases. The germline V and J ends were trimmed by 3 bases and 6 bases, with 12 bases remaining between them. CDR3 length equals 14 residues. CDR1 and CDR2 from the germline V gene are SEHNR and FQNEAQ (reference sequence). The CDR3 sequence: CASSFGTGGQPQHF. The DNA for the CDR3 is TGTGCCAGCAGCTTTGGCACAGGAGGTCAGCCCCAGCATTTT.

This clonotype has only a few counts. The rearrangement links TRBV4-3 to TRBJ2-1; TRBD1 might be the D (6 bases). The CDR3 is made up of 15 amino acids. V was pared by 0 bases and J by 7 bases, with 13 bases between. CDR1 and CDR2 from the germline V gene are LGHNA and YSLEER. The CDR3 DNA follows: TGCGCCAGCAGCCAAGAGGACGACAGGCTAAATGAGCAGTTCTTC. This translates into CASSQEDDRLNEQFF.

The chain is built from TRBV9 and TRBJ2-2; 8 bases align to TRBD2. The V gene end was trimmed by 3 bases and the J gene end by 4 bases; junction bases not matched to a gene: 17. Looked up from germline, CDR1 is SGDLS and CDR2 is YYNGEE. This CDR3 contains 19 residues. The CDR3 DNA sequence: TGTGCCAGCAGCGGTCCCACAGCATTTGCGGGGGGACCCACCGGGGAGCTGTTTTTT. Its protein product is CASSGPTAFAGGPTGELFF.

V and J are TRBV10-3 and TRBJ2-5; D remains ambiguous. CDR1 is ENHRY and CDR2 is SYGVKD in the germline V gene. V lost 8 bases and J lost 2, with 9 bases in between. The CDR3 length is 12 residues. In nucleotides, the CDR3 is TGTGCCATCGGACCAGTTCAAGAGACCCAGTACTTC. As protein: CAIGPVQETQYF.

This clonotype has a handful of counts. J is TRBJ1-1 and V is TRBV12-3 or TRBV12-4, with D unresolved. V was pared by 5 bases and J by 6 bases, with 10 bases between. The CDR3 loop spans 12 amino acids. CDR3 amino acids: CASSLEESEAFF. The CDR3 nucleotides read TGTGCCAGCAGTCTGGAGGAATCTGAAGCTTTCTTT.

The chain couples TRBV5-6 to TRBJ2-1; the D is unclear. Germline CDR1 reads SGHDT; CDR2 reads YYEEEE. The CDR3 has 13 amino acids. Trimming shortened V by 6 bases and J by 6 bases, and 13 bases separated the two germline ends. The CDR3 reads CASTTAHVNEQFF. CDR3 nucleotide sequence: TGTGCCAGCACTACCGCGCACGTCAATGAGCAGTTCTTC.

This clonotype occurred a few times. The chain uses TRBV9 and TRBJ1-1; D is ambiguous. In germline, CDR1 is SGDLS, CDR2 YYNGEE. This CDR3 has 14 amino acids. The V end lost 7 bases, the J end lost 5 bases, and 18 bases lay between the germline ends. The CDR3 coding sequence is TGTGCCAGCGCCAGACTGTTAGTGGATACTGAAGCTTTCTTT. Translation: CASARLLVDTEAFF.